The text below deals with one T cell receptor beta chain. Antigen unknown. The data are from a study of T cells in localized non-small cell lung cancer. Overall study findings and caveats: Among the tissues sampled, uninvolved adjacent lung had the highest T cell clonality, above tumor.

CDR1 and CDR2 from the germline V gene are MNHNS and SASEGT. Trimming took 2 bases from V and 6 from J; bases not matched to a gene: 10. The CDR3 is 15 amino acids. The data were produced by immunoSEQ multiplex PCR, yet TCRdb's version contains in-frame clones alone and is incomplete. Seen here are tens of thousands of clones, about 80% observed once, and the top ten hold roughly 17%. The sequence came from a male donor at least 60 years old with stage III squamous cell lung carcinoma. This sample comprised peripheral blood, obtained before any cancer treatment. The V call is TRBV6-1, the J call TRBJ2-7; 7 bases are a match to TRBD1. CDR3 in amino acids: CASSERQGGSGEQYF. Written as DNA, the CDR3 is TGTGCCAGCAGTGAAAGACAGGGTGGGTCAGGCGAGCAGTACTTC.